This T cell receptor beta chain comes out of a study of shared clonotypes between healthy human individuals. J was trimmed by 6 bases and V by 3 bases; bases with no gene match: 4. Germline V gene data show CDR1 as KGHSH and CDR2 as LQKENI. The CDR3 consists of 13 residues. This was a deep-level run. DNA input for the unsorted PBMC replicate PCRs was 250 to 300 ng, some 29,000 T cell genomes. Study processing details: For the immunoSEQ data, sequences were junction-only without quality scores, so filtering differed. TCRdb keeps only in-frame clones here, not all; method: immunoSEQ multiplex PCR. V, J and clone size were drawn from that table, and D and trimming were deduced from the DNA. The repertoire holds about 470,000 clones, around 79% seen once, with around 13% in the top ten. General study results and limits: Clonotype sharing among donors was expected to depend on sequencing depth.

A word on this clone: Its specificity is unknown.

This chain joins TRBV18 and TRBJ2-7; TRBD2 matches at 8 bases. This TCR was sampled from a woman between 40 and 50 years old in good health. Some clones in this sample may be carry-over from other donors' samples. Material for sequencing was PBMCs. The CDR3: CASSPGTSSEQYF. CDR3 coding DNA: TGTGCCAGCTCACCGGGGACTAGTAGCGAGCAGTACTTC.